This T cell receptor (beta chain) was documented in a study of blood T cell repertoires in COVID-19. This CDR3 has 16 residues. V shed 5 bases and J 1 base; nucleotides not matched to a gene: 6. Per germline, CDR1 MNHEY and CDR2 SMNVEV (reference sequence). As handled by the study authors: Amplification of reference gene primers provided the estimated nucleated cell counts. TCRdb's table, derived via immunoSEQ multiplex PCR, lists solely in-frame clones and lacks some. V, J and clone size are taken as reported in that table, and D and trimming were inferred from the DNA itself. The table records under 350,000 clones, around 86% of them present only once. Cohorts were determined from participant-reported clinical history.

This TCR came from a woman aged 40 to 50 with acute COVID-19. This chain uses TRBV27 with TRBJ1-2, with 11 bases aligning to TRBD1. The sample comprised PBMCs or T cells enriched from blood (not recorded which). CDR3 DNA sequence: TGTGCCAGCAGTCAGGACAGGGGGCCGCTTAACTATGGCTACACCTTC. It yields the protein CASSQDRGPLNYGYTF.